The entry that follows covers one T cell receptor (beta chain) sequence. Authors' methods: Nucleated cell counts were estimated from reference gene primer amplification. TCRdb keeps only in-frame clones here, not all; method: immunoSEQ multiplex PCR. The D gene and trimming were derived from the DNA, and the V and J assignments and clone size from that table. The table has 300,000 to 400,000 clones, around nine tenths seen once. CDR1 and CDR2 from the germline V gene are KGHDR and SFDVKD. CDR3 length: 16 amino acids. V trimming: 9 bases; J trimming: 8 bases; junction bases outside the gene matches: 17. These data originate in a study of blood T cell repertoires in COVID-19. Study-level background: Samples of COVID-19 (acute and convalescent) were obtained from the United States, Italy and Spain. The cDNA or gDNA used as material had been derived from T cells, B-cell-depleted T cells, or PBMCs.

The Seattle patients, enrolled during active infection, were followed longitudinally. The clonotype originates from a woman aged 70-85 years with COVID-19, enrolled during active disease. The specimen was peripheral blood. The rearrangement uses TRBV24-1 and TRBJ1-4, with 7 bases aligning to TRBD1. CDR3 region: CATFTVNRGLGEKLFF. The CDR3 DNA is TGTGCCACCTTCACAGTTAACAGGGGCCTTGGGGAAAAACTGTTTTTT.